This TCR beta chain came from a study of cytomegalovirus exposure and HLA in healthy donors. Germline-derived CDR1 and CDR2 are SQVTM and ANQGSEA. After removal of 6 bases from V and 2 bases from J, the junction contained 9 bases not matched to a gene. The CDR3 runs to 14 residues. The PCR was carried out with 60 Vbeta primers and 13 Jbeta primers. This table comes from immunoSEQ multiplex PCR, and its TCRdb copy is limited to in-frame clones, with some not included. This table has more than 100,000 clones, more than 60% appearing once. The origin of this receptor is a woman in her late teens or twenties in good health and CMV-seronegative. Specimen: PBMCs. V is TRBV29-1 and J is TRBJ1-2; 7 bases are shared with TRBD1. The CDR3 loop is CSVGGQETNYGYTF. The CDR3 DNA follows: TGCAGCGTGGGAGGACAGGAGACGAACTATGGCTACACCTTC.